This T cell receptor beta chain was recorded in a study of shared clonotypes between healthy human individuals. TCRdb's table, derived via immunoSEQ multiplex PCR, lists solely in-frame clones and lacks some. Of millions of clones listed, roughly 93% are singletons. The germline V and J ends were trimmed by 5 bases and 6 bases, with 15 bases remaining between them. This CDR3 contains 14 residues. CDR1 is SGHTA, CDR2 FQGTGA, per germline. The chain joins TRBV7-3 to TRBJ2-3; no clear D. The receptor's source is a man aged 18 to 30 in good health. Some clones in this sample may be carry-over from other donors' samples. What was sequenced was naive CD4+ T cells from PBMCs. Subset given: CD45RA+ positively selected. The CDR3 DNA follows: TGTGCCAGCAGCCCATCTAGGTCCCCGGATACGCAGTATTTT. Protein: CASSPSRSPDTQYF.